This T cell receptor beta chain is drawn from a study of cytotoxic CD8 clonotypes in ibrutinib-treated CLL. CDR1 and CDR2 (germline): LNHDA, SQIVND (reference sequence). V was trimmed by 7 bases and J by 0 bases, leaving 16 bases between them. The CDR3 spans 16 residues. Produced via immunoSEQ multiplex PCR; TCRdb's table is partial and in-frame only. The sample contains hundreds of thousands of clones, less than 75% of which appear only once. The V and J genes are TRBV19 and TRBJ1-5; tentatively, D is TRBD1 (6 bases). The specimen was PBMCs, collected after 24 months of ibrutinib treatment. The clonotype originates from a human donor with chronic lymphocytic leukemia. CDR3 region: CASKTDREHSNQPQHF. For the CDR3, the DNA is TGTGCCAGTAAGACGGACAGAGAGCATAGCAATCAGCCCCAGCATTTT.